A selection of T cell receptor beta chains follows, all from one sample in a study of CD8+CD57+ T cells in acquired aplastic anemia. In TCRdb, the reads were re-called with MiXCR into one record per CDR3 protein. In the table there are 100,000 to 150,000 distinct CDR3 sequences, roughly 40% of which are singletons. Sample: sorted CD4+, CD8+, or CD8+CD57+ T cells (not recorded which) from PBMCs. These TCRs come from a human donor with aplastic anemia. CDR3s include the opening cysteine and the closing phenylalanine or tryptophan. Each record gives: D gene, clone size, J gene, V gene, CDR3 protein, CDR3 DNA. A D gene is named only where the DNA matches it firmly. Rows give clone size only sometimes, using once, few, many, or a class for an expanded clone.

. | many | TRBJ1-1 | TRBV20-1 | CSARVGGAQGEAFF | TGCAGTGCTAGAGTAGGGGGGGCGCAGGGTGAAGCTTTCTTT
. | many | TRBJ2-5 | TRBV20-1 | CSAHRAGETQYF | TGCAGTGCTCACAGGGCGGGAGAGACCCAGTACTTC
. | many | TRBJ2-2 | TRBV4-2 | CASSQDYTGELFF | TGTGCCAGCAGCCAAGATTACACCGGGGAGCTGTTTTTT
TRBD1 | . | TRBJ1-1 | TRBV20-1 | CSARGDRETEAFF | TGCAGTGCTAGAGGGGACAGGGAAACTGAAGCTTTCTTT
. | many | TRBJ2-3 | TRBV6-1 | CASRRGASGTDTQYF | TGTGCCAGCAGAAGAGGGGCGTCGGGCACAGATACGCAGTATTTT
TRBD1 | many | TRBJ2-3 | TRBV19 | CASSPDRATDTQYF | TGTGCCAGTAGCCCGGACAGGGCCACAGATACGCAGTATTTT
TRBD1 | few | TRBJ2-2 | TRBV6-1 | CASSPDRATGELFF | TGTGCCAGCAGTCCTGACAGGGCTACGGGGGAGCTGTTTTTT
. | many | TRBJ2-7 | TRBV5-1 | CASSRDGLGEQYF | TGCGCCAGCAGCCGGGACGGCCTAGGAGAGCAGTACTTC
. | . | TRBJ2-7 | TRBV2 | CASRESRDTTWYF | TGTGCCAGCAGGGAAAGTCGGGACACGACGTGGTACTTC
. | many | TRBJ2-1 | TRBV19 | CASSISRGDEQFF | TGTGCCAGTAGTATAAGCCGGGGAGATGAGCAGTTCTTC
TRBD1 | many | TRBJ2-7 | TRBV5-4 | CASSPGTGVYEQYF | TGCGCCAGCAGCCCCGGGACAGGGGTCTACGAGCAGTACTTC
TRBD1 | many | TRBJ1-2 | TRBV4-1 | CASSQSRPGTGSRGYTF | TGCGCCAGCAGCCAATCTCGACCCGGGACAGGGTCAAGAGGCTACACCTTC
. | . | TRBJ2-7 | TRBV7-6 | CASRDTTAGSIEQYF | TGTGCCAGCAGGGATACGACAGCGGGTAGTATTGAGCAGTACTTC
. | . | TRBJ1-6 | TRBV10-3 | CAIRERSYNSPLHF | TGTGCCATCAGGGAACGCTCCTATAATTCACCCCTCCACTTT
TRBD1 | . | TRBJ1-5 | TRBV15 | CATSSDGQDGSQPQHF | TGTGCCACCAGCAGTGATGGACAGGACGGAAGTCAGCCCCAGCATTTT
TRBD2 | . | TRBJ2-1 | TRBV11-2 | CASSSKAGGSEQFF | TGTGCCAGCAGCTCAAAGGCGGGGGGTAGTGAGCAGTTCTTC
TRBD2 | many | TRBJ2-3 | TRBV5-1 | CASSQGTSGFYTDTQYF | TGCGCCAGCAGCCAGGGGACTAGCGGGTTTTACACAGATACGCAGTATTTT
TRBD2 | . | TRBJ2-3 | TRBV12-3/TRBV12-4 | CASRHRGGADTQYF | TGTGCCAGCAGGCACCGGGGGGGCGCAGATACGCAGTATTTT
. | many | TRBJ1-1 | TRBV6-1 | CASRQAVRNTEAFF | TGTGCCAGCAGACAGGCAGTAAGGAACACTGAAGCTTTCTTT
. | . | TRBJ2-2 | TRBV6-1 | CASTPRGAETGELFF | TGTGCCAGCACCCCTCGGGGGGCTGAGACCGGGGAGCTGTTTTTC
. | many | TRBJ1-1 | TRBV9 | CASSTHPSRATEAFF | TGTGCCAGCAGCACCCACCCCTCGCGTGCGACTGAAGCTTTCTTT
. | many | TRBJ2-1 | TRBV6-2/TRBV6-3 | CASRELNMDEQFF | TGTGCCAGCAGGGAATTAAATATGGATGAGCAGTTCTTC
. | many | TRBJ2-1 | TRBV11-3 | CASSSGFRYNEQFF | TGTGCCAGCAGCTCAGGGTTCCGGTACAATGAGCAGTTCTTC
TRBD2 | many | TRBJ2-7 | TRBV20-1 | CSARGGSSSYEQYF | TGCAGTGCTAGGGGGGGGTCGTCCTCCTACGAGCAGTACTTC
. | many | TRBJ2-1 | TRBV4-1 | CASSQGVDEQFF | TGCGCCAGCAGCCAAGGGGTCGATGAGCAGTTCTTC
. | many | TRBJ2-1 | TRBV9 | CASSAELRGRNNEQFF | TGTGCCAGCAGCGCCGAGCTCAGAGGACGGAACAATGAGCAGTTCTTC
TRBD1 | many | TRBJ2-3 | TRBV20-1 | CSAAFEGAGDTQYF | TGCAGTGCTGCGTTTGAGGGGGCCGGAGATACGCAGTATTTT
. | few | TRBJ1-1 | TRBV30 | CACPRGEGFGAFF | TGTGCCTGTCCTCGGGGAGAGGGTTTTGGTGCTTTCTTT
. | many | TRBJ1-2 | TRBV19 | CASSIFRDGNYGYTF | TGTGCCAGTAGTATCTTCCGGGACGGGAACTATGGCTACACCTTC
. | . | TRBJ1-6 | TRBV19 | CASSSGNGVGPPLHF | TGTGCCAGTAGTTCAGGGAATGGAGTAGGTCCACCCCTCCACTTT
TRBD1 | . | TRBJ1-1 | TRBV12-5 | CASAPTGSTEAFF | TGTGCTAGTGCCCCGACAGGGTCCACTGAAGCTTTCTTT
. | . | TRBJ2-2 | TRBV10-2 | CASTKDRGGTGGPFF | TGCGCCAGCACCAAAGACAGGGGAGGAACCGGGGGGCCGTTTTTT
TRBD1 | many | TRBJ1-2 | TRBV6-1 | CASSMDRAYGYTF | TGTGCCAGCAGTATGGACAGGGCCTATGGCTACACCTTC
TRBD2 | few | TRBJ2-1 | TRBV28 | CASSPPGRGGNEQFF | TGTGCCAGCAGTCCCCCTGGGCGGGGGGGGAATGAGCAGTTCTTC
. | many | TRBJ1-2 | TRBV25-1 | CASSEFGVYGYTF | TGTGCCAGCAGTGAATTCGGCGTCTATGGCTACACCTTC
. | many | TRBJ2-7 | TRBV20-1 | CSARPPTAIYEQYF | TGCAGTGCCCGACCCCCGACAGCTATCTACGAGCAGTACTTC
. | many | TRBJ1-2 | TRBV6-5 | CASSYSPGGGYTF | TGTGCCAGCAGTTACAGCCCCGGAGGAGGCTACACCTTC
. | . | TRBJ2-7 | TRBV9 | CASSLGQDLSYEQYF | TGTGCCAGCAGCCTCGGACAAGACCTCTCCTACGAGCAGTACTTC
TRBD1 | . | TRBJ1-2 | TRBV19 | CASRGTGEVSYGYTF | TGTGCCAGTAGGGGGACAGGGGAGGTTAGCTATGGCTACACCTTC
. | many | TRBJ2-7 | TRBV2 | CASSESVSYEQYF | TGTGCCAGCAGTGAATCAGTTTCCTACGAGCAGTACTTC
. | . | TRBJ1-1 | TRBV28 | CASSVQTVARLNTEAFF | TGTGCCAGCAGTGTCCAGACAGTCGCCCGGTTGAACACTGAAGCTTTCTTT
TRBD1 | many | TRBJ2-7 | TRBV15 | CATSRGTGGSYEQYF | TGTGCCACCAGCAGAGGGACAGGGGGCTCCTACGAGCAGTACTTC
. | few | TRBJ2-6 | TRBV5-6 | CASSLPGAGANVLTF | TGTGCCAGCAGCTTACCAGGGGCCGGGGCCAACGTCCTGACTTTC
. | . | TRBJ1-1 | TRBV9 | CASSRYSNQAFF | TGTGCCAGCAGCCGGTACAGTAACCAAGCTTTCTTT
. | . | TRBJ1-1 | TRBV2 | CASSDWRNTEAFF | TGTGCCAGCAGTGATTGGAGGAACACTGAAGCTTTCTTT
TRBD2 | . | TRBJ2-3 | TRBV9 | CASCSGLAGGTQYF | TGTGCCAGCTGTTCGGGACTAGCGGGAGGTACGCAGTATTTT
. | . | TRBJ1-2 | TRBV6-1 | CASQEGKVHGYTF | TGTGCCAGCCAAGAAGGGAAGGTTCATGGCTATACCTTC
TRBD2 | many | TRBJ2-7 | TRBV28 | CATKGTSSYEQYF | TGTGCCACCAAAGGGACTAGCTCCTACGAGCAGTACTTC
. | many | TRBJ1-1 | TRBV4-1 | CASSQVPGGNTEAFF | TGCGCCAGCAGCCAAGTTCCAGGAGGGAACACTGAAGCTTTCTTT
. | many | TRBJ1-2 | TRBV2 | CASRGLAGYGYTF | TGTGCCAGCAGGGGCCTGGCGGGCTATGGCTACACCTTC
. | . | TRBJ1-5 | TRBV7-9 | CASSLGSGTGYNQPQHF | TGTGCCAGCAGCTTAGGGAGTGGGACGGGTTACAATCAGCCCCAGCATTTT
. | . | TRBJ2-1 | TRBV4-2 | CASSQAGSSYNEQFF | TGTGCCAGCAGCCAAGCAGGTAGCTCCTATAATGAGCAGTTCTTC
. | . | TRBJ1-1 | TRBV10-3 | CAISDTVAEAFF | TGTGCCATCAGTGACACAGTCGCTGAAGCTTTCTTT